This TCR beta chain was identified in a study of radiation and T cells in renal cell carcinoma. Regarding treatment: treatment-naive control, cytoreductive nephrectomy. Notes on the study in general: Compared with controls, irradiated tumors showed greater TCR clonality.

Profiled with immunoSEQ multiplex PCR; TCRdb holds only in-frame clones, not every one. The sample has under 30,000 clones; approximately 54% are singletons. Turning to this clone: Its cognate antigen is unknown.

This CDR3 region has 12 residues. Germline assignment: CDR1 SGHDT and CDR2 YYEEEE. The V gene end was trimmed by 4 bases and the J gene end by 9 bases; junction bases not matched to a gene: 3. The sequence derives from a human donor with renal cell carcinoma. This specimen consisted of tumor tissue, obtained from a patient whose treatment was nephrectomy without radiotherapy. This sequence joins TRBV5-6 and TRBJ2-1; 8 bases match TRBD2. The CDR3 DNA reads as TGTGCCAGCAGCCTAACTAGCGGTGAGCAGTTCTTC. Translated: CASSLTSGEQFF.